In its sample, the clone carrying this TCR beta chain was seen many times. The data originate from a study of neurological immune-mediated disorders. Each sequencing run yielded over 160 million TCR-beta sequences from 15-18 subjects. TCRdb redid the calling of the 5' RACE reads with MiXCR, one entry per CDR3 protein. The sample has about 62,000 distinct CDR3 sequences; about 3.7% are singletons. The sequence was collected from a woman aged 45-59 years with multiple sclerosis. The sample taken for sequencing was PBMCs.

CDR3 region: CASSPSRGLAGELFF. The CDR3 DNA follows: TGTGCCAGCAGCCCTTCGAGGGGCTTGGCCGGGGAGCTGTTTTTT. V and J are TRBV11-2 and TRBJ2-2; tentatively, D is TRBD1 or TRBD2 (5 bases each). Trimming shortened V by 5 bases and J by 6 bases, and 16 bases separated the two germline ends. Germline CDR1 is SGHAT and CDR2 is FQNNGV. The CDR3 sequence is 15 residues long.